This T cell receptor (beta chain) was identified in a study of blood T cells in healthy people across ages. Germline CDR1 is SGHTA and CDR2 is FQGNSA. The CDR3 runs 11 residues. Trimming left V 6 bases short and J 4 bases short, with 4 bases between. Caucasian individuals from Russia who were healthy and aged about 6 to 95 acted as donors. The sample, about 10 milliliters of peripheral blood, was drawn from each donor. This clonotype was found many times. Its antigen is unidentified. Study observations and caveats: Per million T cells, TCR beta diversity dropped roughly linearly as age increased.

Then a second PCR, running roughly 6 to 12 cycles, was carried out with a sample-barcoded 5' primer and a J-beta primer mix. Sequencing yielded, for each sample, at least 3 million paired-end reads carrying CDR3. In TCRdb, the 5' RACE reads were re-called with MiXCR into one record per CDR3 protein. This sample has 700,000 to 850,000 distinct CDR3 sequences, with roughly 35% found just once. The clonotype comes from a man between 18 and 35 years old in good health. The rearrangement uses TRBV7-2 and TRBJ2-4, with unresolved D. The sequenced material came from blood. This chain's CDR3 is CASSSKNIQYF. In DNA form, the CDR3 reads TGTGCCAGCAGTTCGAAAAACATTCAGTACTTC.